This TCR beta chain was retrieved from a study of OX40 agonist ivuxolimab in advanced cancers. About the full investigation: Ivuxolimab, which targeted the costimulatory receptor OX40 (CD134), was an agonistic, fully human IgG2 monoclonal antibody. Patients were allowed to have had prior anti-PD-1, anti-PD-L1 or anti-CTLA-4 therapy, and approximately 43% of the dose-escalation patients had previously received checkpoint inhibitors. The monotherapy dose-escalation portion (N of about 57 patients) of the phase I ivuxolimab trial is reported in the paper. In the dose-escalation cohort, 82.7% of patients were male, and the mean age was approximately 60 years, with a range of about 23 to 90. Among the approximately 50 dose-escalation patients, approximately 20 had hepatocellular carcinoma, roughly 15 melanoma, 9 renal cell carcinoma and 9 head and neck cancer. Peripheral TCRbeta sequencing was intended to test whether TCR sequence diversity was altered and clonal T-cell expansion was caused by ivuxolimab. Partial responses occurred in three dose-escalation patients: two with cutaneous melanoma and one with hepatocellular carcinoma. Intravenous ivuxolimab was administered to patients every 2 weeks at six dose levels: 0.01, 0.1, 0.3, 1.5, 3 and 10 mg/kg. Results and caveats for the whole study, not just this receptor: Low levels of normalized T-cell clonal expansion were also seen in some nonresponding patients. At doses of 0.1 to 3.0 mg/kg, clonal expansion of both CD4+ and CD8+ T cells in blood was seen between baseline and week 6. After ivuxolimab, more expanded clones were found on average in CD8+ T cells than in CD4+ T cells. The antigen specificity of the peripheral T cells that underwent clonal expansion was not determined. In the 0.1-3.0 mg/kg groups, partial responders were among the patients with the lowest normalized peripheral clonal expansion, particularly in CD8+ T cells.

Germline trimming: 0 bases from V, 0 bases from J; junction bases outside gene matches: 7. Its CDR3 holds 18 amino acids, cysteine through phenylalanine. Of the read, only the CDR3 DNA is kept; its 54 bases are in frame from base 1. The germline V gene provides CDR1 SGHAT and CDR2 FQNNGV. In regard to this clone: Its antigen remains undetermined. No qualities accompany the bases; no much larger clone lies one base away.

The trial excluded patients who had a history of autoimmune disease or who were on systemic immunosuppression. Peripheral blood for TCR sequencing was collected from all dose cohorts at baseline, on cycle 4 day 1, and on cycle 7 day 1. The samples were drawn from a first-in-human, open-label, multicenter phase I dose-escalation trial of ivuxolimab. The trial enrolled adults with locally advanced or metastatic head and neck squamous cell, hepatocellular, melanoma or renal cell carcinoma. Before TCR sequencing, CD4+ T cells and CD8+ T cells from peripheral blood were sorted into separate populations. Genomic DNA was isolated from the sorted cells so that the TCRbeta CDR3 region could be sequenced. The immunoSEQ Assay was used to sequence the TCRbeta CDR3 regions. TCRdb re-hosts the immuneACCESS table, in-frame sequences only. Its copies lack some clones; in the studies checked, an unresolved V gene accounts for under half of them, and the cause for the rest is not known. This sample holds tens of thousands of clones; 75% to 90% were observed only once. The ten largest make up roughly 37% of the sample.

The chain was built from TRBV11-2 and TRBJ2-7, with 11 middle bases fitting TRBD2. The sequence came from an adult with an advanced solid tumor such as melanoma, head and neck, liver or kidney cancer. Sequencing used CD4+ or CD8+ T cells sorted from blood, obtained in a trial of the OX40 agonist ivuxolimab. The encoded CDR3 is CASSLDWELAGDSYEQYF. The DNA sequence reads TGTGCCAGCAGCTTAGATTGGGAACTAGCGGGGGACTCCTACGAGCAGTACTTC.